Listed below are T cell receptor beta chains from one sample, sequenced in a study of blood T cell repertoires in COVID-19. TCRdb's copy holds only in-frame clones and misses some; the assay was immunoSEQ multiplex PCR. In the table there are about 89,000 clones, roughly 90% of which are singletons. Sample: peripheral blood. Receptors were obtained from a human donor with active COVID-19. The donor label of this sample is uncertain. Each CDR3 is given with its conserved first and last residue.

J gene	V gene	CDR3 protein
TRBJ1-1	TRBV5-1	CASGRDSENTEAFF
TRBJ1-2	TRBV2	CASNSRQGRSDGYTF
TRBJ2-3	TRBV9	CASSVVGLAGATDTQYF
TRBJ1-2	TRBV6-5	CASTVGTGYGGYTF
TRBJ2-5	TRBV18	CASSPSGVKQETQYF
TRBJ2-2	TRBV7-3	CASSPSPGTGELFF
TRBJ2-2	TRBV2	CASSPGFGELFF
TRBJ1-1	TRBV7-3	CASRKTVNTEAFF
TRBJ1-2	TRBV6-2/TRBV6-3	CASSPSADRIITYGYTF
TRBJ2-5	TRBV29-1	CSVERGGTQYF
TRBJ1-1	TRBV2	CASSEAGRAGGWTEAFF
TRBJ2-3	TRBV6-2/TRBV6-3	CASSSGGRPDTQYF